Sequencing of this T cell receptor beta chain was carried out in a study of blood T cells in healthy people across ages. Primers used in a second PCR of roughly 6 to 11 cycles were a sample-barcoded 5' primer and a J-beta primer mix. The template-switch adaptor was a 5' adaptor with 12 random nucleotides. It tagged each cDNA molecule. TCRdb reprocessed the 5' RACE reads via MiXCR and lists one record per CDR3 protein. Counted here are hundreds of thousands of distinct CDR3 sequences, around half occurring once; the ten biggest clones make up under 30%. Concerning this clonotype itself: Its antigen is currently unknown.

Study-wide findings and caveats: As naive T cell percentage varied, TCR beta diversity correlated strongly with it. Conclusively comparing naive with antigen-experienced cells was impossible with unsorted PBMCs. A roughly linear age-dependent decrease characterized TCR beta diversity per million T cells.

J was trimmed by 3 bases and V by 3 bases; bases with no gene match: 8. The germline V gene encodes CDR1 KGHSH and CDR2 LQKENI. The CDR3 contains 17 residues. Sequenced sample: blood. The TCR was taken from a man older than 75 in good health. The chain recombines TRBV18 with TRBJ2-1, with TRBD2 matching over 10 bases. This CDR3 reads CASSPSSGRADYNEQFF. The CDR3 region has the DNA TGTGCCAGCTCACCCTCGAGCGGGAGGGCCGACTACAATGAGCAGTTCTTC. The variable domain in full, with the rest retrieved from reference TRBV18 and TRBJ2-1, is NAGVMQNPRHLVRRRGQEARLRCSPMKGHSHVYWYRQLPEEGLKFMVYLQKENIIDESGMPKERFSAEFPKEGPSILRIQQVVRGDSAAYFCASSPSSGRADYNEQFFGPGTRLTVL.